The 5 T cell receptor beta chains listed next were all sequenced from one sample in a study of blood T cells in healthy people across ages (dated by TCRdb to the mid-2010s). The library was built by means of 5' RACE. TCRdb lists the instrument as Illumina HiSeq 2500. The second PCR ran for about 6 to 11 cycles and used a J-beta primer mix along with a sample-barcoded 5' primer. The public sequencing data were trimmed at Q25 with fastp and processed into clonotypes with MiXCR by TCRdb, which kept only in-frame beta chains. Each record represents a unique CDR3 protein, reported with the most common genes and DNA among its rows. Within this sample are about 1,400,000 distinct CDR3 sequences, with around 59% of them counted one time only. The biggest ten clones account for approximately 7% of the sample. Material: blood. The receptors shown here come from a man aged 18-30 years in good health.

This clonotype was counted a few times. This chain joins TRBV29-1 and TRBJ2-3, with 9 bases aligning to TRBD2. Germline V gives CDR1 SQVTM, CDR2 ANQGSEA. The CDR3 extends over 13 amino acids. V lost 5 bases, J lost 2 bases, and 2 bases stayed unmatched. As DNA, the CDR3 is TGCAGCGTTCTAGCGGGGAACACAGATACGCAGTATTTT. Translation gives CSVLAGNTDTQYF.

This clonotype was recorded a few times. Written as DNA, the CDR3 is TGTGCCAGCACCTCCGGGACAAGAGGTCGGCAGCAGTACTTC. Protein: CASTSGTRGRQQYF. This chain uses TRBV6-9 with TRBJ2-7, with TRBD1 as a possible D gene (6 bases). This CDR3 is 14 amino acids long. Trimming left V 7 bases short and J 8 bases short, with 21 bases between. The germline V gene has CDR1 MNHGY and CDR2 SVAAGI.

This clonotype has only a few counts. This chain links TRBV27 with TRBJ2-7; D is unclear. This CDR3 comprises 14 residues. Germline V gives CDR1 MNHEY, CDR2 SMNVEV (reference sequence). V was shortened by 6 bases and J by 0 bases, with 12 bases between the two germline ends. In nucleotides, the CDR3 is TGTGCCAGCAGGATAACATGGGCCTCCTACGAGCAGTACTTC. Translating it yields CASRITWASYEQYF.

Comments on this clonotype: A read error may account for a junction end that differs from germline. The V gene is TRBV29-1, the J gene TRBJ1-1, with a tentative D call TRBD1 (5 bases). From germline, CDR1 is SQVTM and CDR2 ANQGSEA. The CDR3 sequence is 12 residues long. DNA of the CDR3: TGCAGCGTTGAGGGGGATGAGGGTGAAGTTTTCTTT. As protein: CSVEGDEGEVFF.

The chain is built from TRBV6-2 or TRBV6-3 and TRBJ1-5, with 7 bases lining up with TRBD1. The V gene end was trimmed by 3 bases and the J gene end by 3 bases; junction bases not matched to a gene: 14. The CDR3 is 18 amino acids. Germline V gives CDR1 MNHEY, CDR2 SVGEGT. In DNA, the CDR3 is TGTGCCAGCAGTTATATACAGGGGAGAGGGACACCCAATCAGCCCCAGCATTTT. Translation: CASSYIQGRGTPNQPQHF.